This T cell receptor beta chain appears in the sequencing data of a study of cytomegalovirus exposure and HLA in healthy donors. CDR1 is SGHRS, CDR2 YFSETQ, per germline. This CDR3 has 14 amino acids. Trimming took off 0 bases at V and 3 bases at J, with 7 bases between the two ends. Amplification used 60 Vbeta primers and 13 Jbeta primers. The protocol was immunoSEQ multiplex PCR, while the TCRdb copy is restricted to in-frame clones and leaves out a portion. The repertoire holds around 210,000 clones, roughly 81% seen once, with about 0.25% in the top ten. The study sampled nominally healthy donors, though unrecorded immune exposures were likely.

The chain carries TRBV5-1 and TRBJ2-1; no reliable D call. The receptor comes from a girl aged 2 to 9 in good health and CMV-seronegative. What was sequenced was PBMCs. The CDR3 region is CASSLEQIYNEQFF. In DNA form, the CDR3 reads TGCGCCAGCAGCTTGGAACAGATCTACAATGAGCAGTTCTTC.